This T cell receptor (beta chain) comes out of a study of shared clonotypes between healthy human individuals. Study details: Plates per donor: three CD4 naive, three CD4 memory, two CD8 naive, one CD8 memory.

The donors were adults (healthy and HIV-negative) with no recent acute infections or vaccinations. Concerning this clone itself: Its target is not known.

Sequenced by immunoSEQ multiplex PCR; TCRdb stores in-frame clones only, minus some. The sample yields about 2 million clones, roughly 96% seen once. Points from the study as a whole: Clonotypes shared by all four donors outscored non-shared clonotypes in generation probability.

Germline assignment: CDR1 LNHDA and CDR2 SQIVND (reference sequence). V lost 9 bases, J lost 3 bases, and 18 bases lay in between. CDR3 length: 14 amino acids. The rearrangement links TRBV19 to TRBJ2-7; maybe TRBD1 (5 bases). The sequencing sample was made of naive CD4+ T cells sorted from blood. Indicated subset: CD45RA+ positively selected. The receptor was isolated from a man between 18 and 29 years old in good health. CDR3 residues: CARGVVARGYEQYF. In DNA, the CDR3 is TGTGCCAGAGGGGTTGTAGCAAGAGGCTACGAGCAGTACTTC.